This entry describes one TCR beta chain. This sample was taken from a study of T cell responses to AZD1222 COVID-19 vaccine. This table comes from immunoSEQ multiplex PCR, and its TCRdb copy is limited to in-frame clones, with some not included. The profile shows some 82,000 clones, 90% of them singletons. Germline V gene lookup returns CDR1 SGHNT and CDR2 YYREEE (reference sequence). The CDR3 loop spans 15 amino acids. Deletions cut 0 bases from V and 3 bases from J, with 12 bases between. The chain has TRBV5-4 and TRBJ1-2, with D maybe TRBD1 (5 bases). The receptor's source is an adult in good health. Sequencing used peripheral blood, obtained on day 0 of AZD1222 vaccination. CDR3 in amino acids: CASSLAGQPYYGYTF. For the CDR3, the DNA is TGTGCCAGCAGCTTGGCAGGGCAGCCCTACTATGGCTACACCTTC.